What follows are 10 T cell receptor beta chains derived from one specimen sequenced in a study of metastatic and nonmetastatic thyroid tumors. All patients reached thyroid surgery having received no treatment beforehand. TCRdb re-clonotyped the PCR reads through MiXCR. The table has about 20,000 clones, roughly 24% seen once; the top ten hold roughly 6.6%. The source material was tumor tissue. These receptors were obtained from a female donor with papillary thyroid cancer or a benign thyroid nodule (not recorded which). Some clones in this sample may be carry-over from other donors' samples.

On this clone itself: With a much larger clone just one base away, this may be a read error. Because the CDR3's place on the DNA is in doubt, the DNA is left out and the CDR3 is given as listed by TCRdb. This chain links TRBV5-1 with TRBJ2-5; the table's D gene call, TRBD2, was not cross checked with the DNA. The V gene's germline CDR1 is SGHRS and CDR2 YFSETQ. The CDR3 contains 15 residues when both ends are counted. The CDR3 is CASSFGSGSGETKYF.

This clone was seen ten or more times. The gene calls are TRBV6-2 or TRBV6-3 and TRBJ2-1, with a weak D call TRBD2 (7 bases). The ends were cut back, 2 bases at V and 6 bases at J, with 14 bases in the middle. The CDR3 sequence is 15 residues long. Per germline, CDR1 MNHEY and CDR2 SVGEGT. CDR3 bases: TGTGCCAGCAGTTACCAGGCGGGGGCCGTCAATGAGCAGTTCTTC. It yields the protein CASSYQAGAVNEQFF.

For this clone: This could be a read error, since a much larger clone is one nucleotide away. Other nucleotide sequences in the sample specify the same CDR3. The chain couples TRBV4-2 to TRBJ1-1, with no clear D. From germline, CDR1 is LGHNA and CDR2 YNFKEQ. V lost 5 bases, J lost 1 base, and 8 bases lay in between. The CDR3 totals 13 residues. In nucleotides, the CDR3 is TGTGCCAGCAGCAGGACGGGGAACACTGAAGCTTTCTTT. This codes for CASSRTGNTEAFF.

V gene TRBV4-3 combines with J gene TRBJ2-6; D is possibly TRBD1 or TRBD2 (5 bases each). V shed 1 base and J shed 4 bases, with 11 bases lying between them. In germline, CDR1 is LGHNA, CDR2 YSLEER. This CDR3 contains 16 residues. CDR3 residues: CASSQVKGTGANVLTF. The CDR3 region has the DNA TGCGCCAGCAGCCAAGTGAAGGGGACCGGGGCCAACGTCCTGACTTTC.

The table lists this clone with a count of one. The rearrangement links TRBV20-1 to TRBJ2-7; D is possibly TRBD2 (5 bases). The CDR3 length is 14 residues. Trimming left V 6 bases short and J 3 bases short, with 18 bases between. Germline CDR1 and CDR2: DFQATT and SNEGSKA (reference sequence). The CDR3 is CSAPDFSGNYEQYF. The CDR3, as DNA: TGCAGTGCCCCGGACTTCTCCGGTAACTACGAGCAGTACTTC.

A note on this clone: One end of the junction is discordant with germline, which a read error may explain. V gene TRBV9 combines with J gene TRBJ2-5, with 7 positions matching TRBD2. The CDR3 is 15 residues long. The germline CDR1 and CDR2 sequences are SGDLS and YYNGEE. CDR3 amino acids: CASTLGTTMQETHYF. CDR3 DNA sequence: TGTGCCAGCACCCTCGGGACTACGATGCAGGAGACCCATTACTTC.

This clone was counted at least ten times. This chain links TRBV3-1 with TRBJ2-5; TRBD2 might be the D (6 bases). The CDR3 runs 17 residues. Germline values: CDR1 LGHDT, CDR2 YNNKEL (reference sequence). V was clipped by 6 bases and J by 1 base, with 21 bases between them. The CDR3 DNA is TGTGCCAGCAGTGCATTAGGAGAGGCGGGAACCCAAGAGACCCAGTACTTC. Protein product: CASSALGEAGTQETQYF.

Ten or more counts support this clone. The rearrangement links TRBV20-1 to TRBJ2-1, with TRBD2 matching 11 bases. The ends lost 6 bases at V and 7 bases at J; junction bases unmatched: 8. CDR1 and CDR2 from the germline V gene are DFQATT and SNEGSKA (reference sequence). The CDR3 runs 14 residues. The CDR3 nucleotides are TGCAGTGCCTCGGGACTAGCGGTAGGGAATGAGCAGTTCTTC. The encoded protein is CSASGLAVGNEQFF.

This clone was counted ten times or more. In the same sample, other DNA sequences code for this CDR3. The rearrangement uses TRBV28 and TRBJ1-2; D gene uncertain. Germline lookup yields CDR1 MDHEN and CDR2 SYDVKM. Trimming left V 6 bases short and J 3 bases short, with 11 bases between. There are 13 residues in the CDR3. The CDR3 DNA reads TGTGCCAGCAGCTTAGGGCAGTACTATGGCTACACCTTC. This sequence encodes CASSLGQYYGYTF.

This clone was detected ten times or more. The V and J genes are TRBV30 and TRBJ2-7; D gene unclear. The CDR3 loop spans 11 amino acids. Trimming removed 0 bases at V and 3 bases at J, with 3 bases between. Germline lookup yields CDR1 GTSNPN and CDR2 SVGIG (reference sequence). The CDR3 DNA follows: TGTGCCTGGAGTGTTAACTACGAGCAGTACTTC. This sequence encodes CAWSVNYEQYF.